The source of this TCR beta chain is a study of identical twins. Study-level points and caveats: Reduced insertions were recorded for abundant cord blood beta clonotypes, with no such pattern in memory repertoires.

TCRdb processed the 5' RACE reads anew with MiXCR; each CDR3 protein has one entry. This table has 470,000 or so distinct CDR3 sequences, 20% to 25% appearing once. On this clonotype itself: Its antigen remains unidentified.

These data were also filed under a second study, of T cells expressing NK-cell markers.

The sequence came from a woman between 18 and 30 years old in good health. Sample: CD4+ T cells sorted from blood.

CDR3 amino acids: CASSLPAGGSEQYF. The CDR3 DNA is TGCGCCAGCAGCTTGCCAGCGGGAGGCTCCGAGCAGTACTTC. The chain combines TRBV5-1 with TRBJ2-7; 9 nucleotides agree with TRBD2. The CDR3 is 14 amino acids. The germline CDR1 and CDR2 sequences are SGHRS and YFSETQ. The V and J ends lost 1 base and 6 bases, in that order; junction bases with no gene match: 5. The whole variable domain, filled in from reference TRBV5-1 and TRBJ2-7, reads KAGVTQTPRYLIKTRGQQVTLSCSPISGHRSVSWYQQTPGQGLQFLFEYFSETQRNKGNFPGRFSGRQFSNSRSEMNVSTLELGDSALYLCASSLPAGGSEQYFGPGTRLTVT.